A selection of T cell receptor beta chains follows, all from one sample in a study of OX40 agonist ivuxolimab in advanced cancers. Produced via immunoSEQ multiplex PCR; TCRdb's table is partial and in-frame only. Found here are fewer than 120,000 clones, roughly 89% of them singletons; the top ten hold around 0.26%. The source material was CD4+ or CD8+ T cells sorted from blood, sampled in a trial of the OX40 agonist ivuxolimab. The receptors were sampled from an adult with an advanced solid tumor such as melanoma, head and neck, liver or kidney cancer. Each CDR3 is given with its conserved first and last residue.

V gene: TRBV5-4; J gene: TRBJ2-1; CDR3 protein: CASSLRTTNNEQFF
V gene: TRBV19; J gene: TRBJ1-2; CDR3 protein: CASSIKADYGYTF
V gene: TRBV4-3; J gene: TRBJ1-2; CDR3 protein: CASSHPGDGYTF
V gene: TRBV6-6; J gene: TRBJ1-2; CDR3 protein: CASTPPGQYYGYTF
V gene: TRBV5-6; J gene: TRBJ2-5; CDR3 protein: CASTSNWGTQYF
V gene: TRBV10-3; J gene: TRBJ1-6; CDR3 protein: CAISESVRNSPLHF
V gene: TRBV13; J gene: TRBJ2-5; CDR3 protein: CASSVGHQETQYF
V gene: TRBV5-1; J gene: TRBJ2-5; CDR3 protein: CASSLGRSQETQYF
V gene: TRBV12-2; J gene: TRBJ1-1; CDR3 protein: CASRLARGQGDFPEAFF
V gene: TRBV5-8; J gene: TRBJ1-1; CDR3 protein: CASSSTGRRDTEAFF
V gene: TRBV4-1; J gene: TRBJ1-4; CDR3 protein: CASSQDTGSNEKLFF
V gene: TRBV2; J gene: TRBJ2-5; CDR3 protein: CASSQETQYF
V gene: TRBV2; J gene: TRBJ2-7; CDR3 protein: CASSLISYEQYF
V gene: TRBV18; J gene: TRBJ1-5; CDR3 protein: CASSPGLAKNQPQHF
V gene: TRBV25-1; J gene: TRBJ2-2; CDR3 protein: CASSGGSTYGVNTGELFF
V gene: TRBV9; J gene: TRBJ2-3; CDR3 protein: CASSVFDRVDTQYF
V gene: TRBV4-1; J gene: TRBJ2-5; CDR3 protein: CASSQGLVETQYF
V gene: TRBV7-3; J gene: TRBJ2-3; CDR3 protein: CASSFDANTDTQYF
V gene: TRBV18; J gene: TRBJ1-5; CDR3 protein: CASSPVTGFQNQPQHF
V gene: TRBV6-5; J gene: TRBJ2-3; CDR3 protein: CASSSSTDTQYF
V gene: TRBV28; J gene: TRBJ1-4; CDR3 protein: CASSRSITNEKLFF
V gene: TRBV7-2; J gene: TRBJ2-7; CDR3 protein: CASGPWTGPSSYEQYF
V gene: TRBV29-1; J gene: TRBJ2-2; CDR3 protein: CSVETSNTGELFF
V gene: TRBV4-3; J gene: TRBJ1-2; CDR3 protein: CASSQGTSIFYGYTF
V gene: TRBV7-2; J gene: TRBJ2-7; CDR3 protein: CATQPGLEPYEQYF
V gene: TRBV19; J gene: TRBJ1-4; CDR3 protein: CASSRRTTSATNEKLFF
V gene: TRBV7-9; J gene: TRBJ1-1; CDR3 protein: CASTPGAQQNTEAFF
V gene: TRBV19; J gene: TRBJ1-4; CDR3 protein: CASGVTGNIATNEKLFF
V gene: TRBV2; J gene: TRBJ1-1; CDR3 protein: CASRKTGDTEAFF